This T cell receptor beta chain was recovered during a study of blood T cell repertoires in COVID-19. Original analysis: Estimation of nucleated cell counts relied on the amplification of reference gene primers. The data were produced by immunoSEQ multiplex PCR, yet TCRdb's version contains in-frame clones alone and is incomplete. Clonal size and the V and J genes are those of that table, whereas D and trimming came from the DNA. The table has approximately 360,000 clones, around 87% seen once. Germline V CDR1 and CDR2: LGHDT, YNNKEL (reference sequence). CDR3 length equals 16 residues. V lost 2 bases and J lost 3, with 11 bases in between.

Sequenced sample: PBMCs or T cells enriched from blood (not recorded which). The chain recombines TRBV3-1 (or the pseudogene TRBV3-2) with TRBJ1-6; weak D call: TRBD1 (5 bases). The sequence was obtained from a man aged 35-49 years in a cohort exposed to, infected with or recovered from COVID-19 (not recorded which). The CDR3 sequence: CASSQKGMGYNSPLHF. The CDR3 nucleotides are TGTGCCAGCAGCCAAAAGGGGATGGGCTATAATTCACCCCTCCACTTT.